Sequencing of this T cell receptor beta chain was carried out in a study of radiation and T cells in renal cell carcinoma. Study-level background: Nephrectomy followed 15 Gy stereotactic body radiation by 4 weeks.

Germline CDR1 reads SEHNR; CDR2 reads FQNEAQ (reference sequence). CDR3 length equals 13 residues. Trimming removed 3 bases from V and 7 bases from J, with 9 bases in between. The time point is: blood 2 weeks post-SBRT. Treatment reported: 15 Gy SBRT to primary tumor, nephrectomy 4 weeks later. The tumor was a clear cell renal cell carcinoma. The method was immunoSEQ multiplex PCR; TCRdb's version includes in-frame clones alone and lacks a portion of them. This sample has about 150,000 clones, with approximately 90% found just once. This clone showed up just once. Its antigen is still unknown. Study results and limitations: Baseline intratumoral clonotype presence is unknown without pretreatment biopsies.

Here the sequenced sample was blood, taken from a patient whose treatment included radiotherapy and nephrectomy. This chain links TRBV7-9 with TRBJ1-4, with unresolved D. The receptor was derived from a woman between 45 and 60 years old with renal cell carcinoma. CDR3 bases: TGTGCCAGCAGCTTCGACACCCTTGAAAAACTGTTTTTT. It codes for CASSFDTLEKLFF.